The next 20 T cell receptor beta chains were all read from a single sample in a study of shared clonotypes between healthy human individuals. The method was immunoSEQ multiplex PCR; TCRdb's version includes in-frame clones alone and lacks a portion of them. In the table there are around 2.1 million clones, roughly 95% of which are singletons. The sample was naive CD4+ T cells sorted from blood. Subset indicated: CD45RA+ positively selected. The receptors come from a man younger than 35 in good health.

The chain carries TRBV30 and TRBJ1-1; D possibly corresponds to TRBD1 (5 bases). The V end was cut by 8 bases, the J end by 6 bases, with 13 bases between. This CDR3 contains 11 residues. Germline V CDR1 and CDR2: GTSNPN, SVGIG (reference sequence). This CDR3 reads CAGGSGPEAFF. DNA for the CDR3: TGTGCCGGGGGATCAGGTCCTGAAGCTTTCTTT.

This chain links TRBV11-2 with TRBJ2-1, with TRBD2 identical over 13 bases. Germline V gene data show CDR1 as SGHAT and CDR2 as FQNNGV. J lost 5 bases, V lost 4 bases, and 5 bases had no gene match. The CDR3 contains 16 residues. CDR3 residues: CASSSLTSGRNNEQFF. CDR3 coding DNA: TGTGCCAGCAGCTCCCTGACTAGCGGGAGGAACAATGAGCAGTTCTTC.

Here the CDR3 DNA reads TGTGCCAGCAGTTTCCGCGCCCGGGAAAAACTGTTTTTT. Protein product: CASSFRAREKLFF. J is TRBJ1-4 and V is TRBV28; D ambiguous. The CDR3 extends over 13 amino acids. Germline V CDR1 and CDR2: MDHEN, SYDVKM. The V end lost 3 bases, the J end lost 8 bases, and 10 bases lay between the germline ends. The full variable domain, in which reference TRBV28 and TRBJ1-4 provide the parts outside the CDR3, is DVKVTQSSRYLVKRTGEKVFLECVQDMDHENMFWYRQDPGLGLRLIYFSYDVKMKEKGDIPEGYSVSREKKERFSLILESASTNQTSMYLCASSFRAREKLFFGSGTQLSVL.

The chain uses TRBV10-3 and TRBJ2-2; D is perhaps TRBD1 or TRBD2 (5 bases each). The V gene's germline CDR1 is ENHRY and CDR2 SYGVKD. The CDR3 totals 13 residues. V was cut by 5 bases and J by 10 bases, with 14 bases left in between. Here the CDR3 reads CAISNVGVPELFF. The CDR3 DNA reads as TGTGCCATCAGTAACGTGGGGGTCCCGGAGCTGTTTTTT.

The chain is built from TRBV5-1 and TRBJ1-1; the D gene is possibly TRBD1 (5 bases). Trimming removed 4 bases from V and 3 bases from J, with 10 bases in between. CDR1 is SGHRS and CDR2 is YFSETQ in the germline V gene. There are 13 residues in the CDR3. The CDR3 DNA is TGCGCCAGCAGCCTGGACACTGACACTGAAGCTTTCTTT. Its translation is CASSLDTDTEAFF.

V usage is TRBV10-1 and J usage is TRBJ2-2; 7 nucleotides line up with TRBD1. The germline V gene encodes CDR1 WNHNN and CDR2 SYGVQD (reference sequence). This CDR3 contains 21 residues. The trim removed 10 bases at V and 2 bases at J, leaving 28 bases unmatched. The CDR3 loop is CATANRDSLIPSLGNTGELFF. The CDR3 DNA sequence: TGCGCCACCGCGAACCGGGACAGCCTGATTCCCTCTCTCGGAAACACCGGGGAGCTGTTTTTT.

The rearrangement uses TRBV5-1 and TRBJ2-5; 12 bases fit TRBD2. The CDR3 consists of 17 residues. Germline V gives CDR1 SGHRS, CDR2 YFSETQ. V dropped 5 bases and J dropped 0; count of bases not matched to a gene: 8. DNA for the CDR3: TGCGCCAGCAGAATACGCGGACTAGCGGGGAACCAAGAGACCCAGTACTTC. It specifies CASRIRGLAGNQETQYF.

This chain's CDR3 is CASSLARPPTDYGYTF. The CDR3 DNA sequence: TGTGCCAGCAGCTTGGCGAGACCTCCGACGGACTATGGCTACACCTTC. This chain links TRBV5-4 with TRBJ1-2; D gene unclear. The V gene lost 0 bases and the J gene lost 3 bases, with 15 bases spanning the gap. The CDR3 covers 16 residues. Germline V gene sequence: CDR1 SGHNT, CDR2 YYREEE (reference sequence).

The gene calls are TRBV6-5 and TRBJ1-4; 10 bases map to TRBD1. The CDR3 covers 15 residues. Trimming removed 2 bases from V and 10 bases from J; junction bases left unmatched: 7. The germline V gene encodes CDR1 MNHEY and CDR2 SVGAGI. The CDR3 DNA reads TGTGCCAGCAGTTACGACGGACAGGGGGTGGCAAAACTGTTTTTT. Its translation is CASSYDGQGVAKLFF.

The V and J genes are TRBV12-5 and TRBJ1-5; D uncertain. CDR1 and CDR2 (germline): LGHNT, FRNRAP. CDR3 length equals 15 residues. V was cut by 6 bases and J by 0 bases, with 12 bases left in between. CDR3 nucleotides: TGTGCTAGTGGAGAACAGTCGAATAGCAATCAGCCCCAGCATTTT. Protein product: CASGEQSNSNQPQHF.

The J gene is TRBJ2-1, the V gene TRBV7-2; D is possibly TRBD1 (6 bases). The CDR3 runs 14 residues. Germline V gene data show CDR1 as SGHTA and CDR2 as FQGNSA. Between the trimmed V and J ends, which lost 0 bases and 5 bases, there was a span of 8 bases. The CDR3 nucleotides are TGTGCCAGCAGCTTAGCGGGGGCAAACAATGAGCAGTTCTTC. Translating gives CASSLAGANNEQFF.

The chain carries TRBV29-1 and TRBJ2-1, with TRBD2 matching over 8 bases. The V and J ends lost 5 bases and 1 base, in that order; junction bases with no gene match: 7. The CDR3 has 15 residues. The germline gives CDR1 SQVTM, CDR2 ANQGSEA. CDR3 sequence (DNA): TGCAGCGTTTGCCCGGGACTAGGATCCTACAATGAGCAGTTCTTC. This encodes CSVCPGLGSYNEQFF.

V is TRBV7-8 and J is TRBJ2-2; D is uncertain. V shed 4 bases and J shed 6 bases, with 9 bases lying between them. Germline CDR1 reads SGHVS; CDR2 reads FQNEAQ. This CDR3 is built from 13 residues. The CDR3 DNA sequence: TGTGCCAGCAGCTCGACCTGGTCCGGGGAGCTGTTTTTT. As protein: CASSSTWSGELFF.

Of note for this clone: Other DNA sequences within the sample encode an identical CDR3. The rearrangement links TRBV7-2 to TRBJ2-5, with 14 bases matching TRBD2. Per the germline V gene, CDR1 is SGHTA and CDR2 is FQGNSA. The V and J ends lost 6 bases and 2 bases, in that order; junction bases with no gene match: 5. The CDR3 runs to 16 residues. CDR3 sequence (DNA): TGTGCCAGCAGTCCAGGACTAGCGGGAGGACAAGAGACCCAGTACTTC. Encoded protein: CASSPGLAGGQETQYF.

The J gene is TRBJ2-5, the V gene TRBV7-2; D is undetermined. CDR3 length: 15 residues. Trimming left V 1 base short and J 5 bases short, with 14 bases between. CDR1 is SGHTA, CDR2 FQGNSA, per germline. Written as DNA, the CDR3 is TGTGCCAGCAGCTTAGTGCCCGTCTTCGGGGAGACCCAGTACTTC. Encoded protein: CASSLVPVFGETQYF. The variable domain in full, completed from reference TRBV7-2 and TRBJ2-5, reads GAGVSQSPSNKVTEKGKDVELRCDPISGHTALYWYRQSLGQGLEFLIYFQGNSAPDKSGLPSDRFSAERTGGSVSTLTIQRTQQEDSAVYLCASSLVPVFGETQYFGPGTRLLVL.

The chain couples TRBV6-1 to TRBJ1-5; tentatively, D is TRBD1 (5 bases). Between the trimmed V and J ends, which lost 2 bases and 0 bases, there was a span of 11 bases. The CDR3 contains 16 residues. Per the germline V gene, CDR1 is MNHNS and CDR2 is SASEGT. CDR3 coding DNA: TGTGCCAGCAGTGAATGGGAGACAGATAGCAATCAGCCCCAGCATTTT. This sequence encodes CASSEWETDSNQPQHF.

V and J are TRBV12-5 and TRBJ2-1; 7 bases line up with TRBD1. Germline trimming cut 4 bases from V and 7 bases from J; bases unmatched to any gene: 4. The CDR3 length is 13 residues. Germline V gene sequence: CDR1 LGHNT, CDR2 FRNRAP. The CDR3 coding sequence is TGTGCTAGTGGTTACGACAGGGCTAATGAGCAGTTCTTC. Its translation: CASGYDRANEQFF.

This clone was detected only once. The chain uses TRBV29-1 and TRBJ2-5; D may be TRBD1 (6 bases). The V end lost 0 bases, the J end lost 10 bases, and 18 bases lay between the germline ends. Germline CDR1 reads SQVTM; CDR2 reads ANQGSEA. The CDR3 covers 14 residues. CDR3: CSVEDLGQGSSQYF. The CDR3 bases are TGCAGCGTTGAAGACTTGGGCCAGGGGAGTAGCCAGTACTTC.

This chain connects TRBV29-1 to TRBJ2-5; D is perhaps TRBD2 (6 bases). Germline assignment: CDR1 SQVTM and CDR2 ANQGSEA. The V gene lost 7 bases and the J gene lost 5 bases, with 20 bases spanning the gap. The CDR3 totals 14 residues. The CDR3 DNA is TGCAGCGCTGTACTAGCACCGGTTCCCGAGACCCAGTACTTC. It yields the protein CSAVLAPVPETQYF.

The chain carries TRBV7-2 and TRBJ2-7; a possible D gene is TRBD1 (5 bases). Germline CDR1 is SGHTA and CDR2 is FQGNSA. This CDR3 region has 14 residues. With 0 bases removed from V and 5 bases from J, the gap between germline ends came to 11 bases. CDR3 sequence reads: CASSLAQGSNEQYF. The CDR3 DNA is TGTGCCAGCAGCTTAGCGCAGGGTTCCAACGAGCAGTACTTC.